The clone carrying this TCR beta chain was recorded only once. What it recognizes is unknown. Possible read error: a much larger clone is one base away. The data are from a study of early T cells in non-severe SARS-CoV-2 infection. Overall study context: Bulk RNA isolated from unsorted whole blood underwent sequencing; chains were not paired. Study results and caveats: VDJdb matching, biased toward anti-spike CD8 responses, missed private and CD4 specificities.

Germline V CDR1 and CDR2: SGHRS, YFSETQ. The CDR3 has 15 residues. The TCR library protocol was used to attach unique molecular identifiers. These identifiers were attached to individual cDNA molecules. One entry per CDR3 protein, called by TCRdb with MiXCR from the 5' RACE reads. The sample consists of 90,000 to 120,000 distinct CDR3 sequences, over 10% of them appearing once. The sample was whole blood. The source of this sequence is an adult who was a healthcare worker with PCR-confirmed SARS-CoV-2 infection or an uninfected control (not recorded which). V usage is TRBV5-1 and J usage is TRBJ2-5; either TRBD1 or TRBD2 may fit D (5 bases each). CDR3: CANSLDSGRQETQYF. Written as DNA, the CDR3 is TGCGCCAACAGCTTGGATTCGGGGCGACAAGAGACCCAGTACTTC.